This T cell receptor beta chain comes out of a study of cytomegalovirus exposure and HLA in healthy donors. The study, taken as a whole, reports: Further analysis, carried out later, found HLA-associated TCR beta chains more clonally expanded than equally common other chains.

60 Vbeta and 13 Jbeta primers were used in PCR. Sequenced by immunoSEQ multiplex PCR; TCRdb stores in-frame clones only, minus some. The sample lists 150,000 to 200,000 clones, 75% to 90% seen once, with under 0.85% in the top ten. About this clone itself: Its antigen is not known.

The source material was PBMCs. The receptor was isolated from a boy aged 5-17 years in good health and CMV-seronegative.

CDR3: CASSEQRKSSPLHF. CDR3 DNA: TGTGCCAGCAGTGAACAGAGGAAAAGTTCACCCCTCCACTTT. This chain links TRBV2 with TRBJ1-6; D remains ambiguous. There are 14 residues in the CDR3. Trimming took 2 bases from V and 9 from J, leaving 11 bases between them. CDR1 and CDR2 (germline): SNHLY, FYNNEI.